This T cell receptor beta chain was profiled in a study of T cells in tumors after PD-1 blockade. Libraries were prepared by immunoSEQ multiplex PCR; TCRdb keeps only in-frame clonotypes and omits some of them. The sample lists 10,000 to 15,000 clones; about 69% were seen once. By proportion, this clone is medium-sized. The V gene's germline CDR1 is SGHTA and CDR2 FQGNSA. Trimming cost V 5 bases and J 9 bases, with 22 bases left between them. This CDR3 region has 15 residues. The rearrangement links TRBV7-2 to TRBJ2-5; no clear D. Sequenced material: tumor tissue, taken before anti-PD-1 treatment. The receptor was derived from a human donor with cutaneous squamous cell carcinoma. The CDR3 protein is CASSPQGPMVGAQYF. CDR3 sequence (DNA): TGTGCCAGCAGCCCCCAAGGACCGATGGTTGGGGCCCAGTACTTC.